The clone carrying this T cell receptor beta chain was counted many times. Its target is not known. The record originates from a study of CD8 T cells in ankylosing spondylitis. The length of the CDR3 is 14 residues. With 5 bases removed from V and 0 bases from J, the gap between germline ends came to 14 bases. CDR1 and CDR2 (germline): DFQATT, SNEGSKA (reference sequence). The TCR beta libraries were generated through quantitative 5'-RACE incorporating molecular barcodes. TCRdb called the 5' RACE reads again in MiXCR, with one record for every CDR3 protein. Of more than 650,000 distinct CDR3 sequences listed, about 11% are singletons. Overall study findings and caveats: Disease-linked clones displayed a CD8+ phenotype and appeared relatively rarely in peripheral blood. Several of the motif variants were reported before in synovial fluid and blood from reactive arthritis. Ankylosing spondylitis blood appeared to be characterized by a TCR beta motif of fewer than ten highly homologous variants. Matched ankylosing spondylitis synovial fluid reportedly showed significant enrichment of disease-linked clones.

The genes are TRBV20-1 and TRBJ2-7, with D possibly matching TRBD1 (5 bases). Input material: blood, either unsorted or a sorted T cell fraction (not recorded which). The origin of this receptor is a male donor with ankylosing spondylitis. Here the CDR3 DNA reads TGCAGTGCTCATCGGCAGGGATACTCCTACGAGCAGTACTTC. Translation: CSAHRQGYSYEQYF.